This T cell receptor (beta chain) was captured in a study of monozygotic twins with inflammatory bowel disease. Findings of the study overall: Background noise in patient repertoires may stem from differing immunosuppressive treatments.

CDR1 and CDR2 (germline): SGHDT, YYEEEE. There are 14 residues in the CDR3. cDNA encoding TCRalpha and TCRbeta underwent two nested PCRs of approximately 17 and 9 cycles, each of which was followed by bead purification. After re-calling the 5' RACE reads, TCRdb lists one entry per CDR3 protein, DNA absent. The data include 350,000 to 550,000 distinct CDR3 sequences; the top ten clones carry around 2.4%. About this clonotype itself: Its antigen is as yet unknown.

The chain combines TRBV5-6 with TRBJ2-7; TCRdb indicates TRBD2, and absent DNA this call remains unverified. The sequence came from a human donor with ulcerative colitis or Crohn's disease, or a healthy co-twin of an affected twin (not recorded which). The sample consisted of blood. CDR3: CASSWRAGYYEQYF.